This TCR beta chain was recorded in a study of shared clonotypes between healthy human individuals. For the study at large: Plates per donor: three CD4 naive, three CD4 memory, two CD8 naive, one CD8 memory.

CDR3 length equals 15 residues. Germline CDR1 MNHEY, CDR2 SMNVEV (reference sequence). Germline trimming cut 7 bases from V and 7 bases from J; bases unmatched to any gene: 9. The table came from immunoSEQ multiplex PCR; TCRdb's copy has only in-frame clones and leaves some out. Of 980,000 or so clones listed, around 80% are singletons. The specimen was memory CD4+ T cells sorted from blood. Subset in this sample: CD45RA-negative fraction. This receptor was taken from a man younger than 35 in good health. The chain recombines TRBV27 with TRBJ1-6; TRBD1 matches 8 bases. For the CDR3, the DNA is TGTGCCAGCACAGGCAGGGGGCAAGGAAATTCACCCCTCCACTTT. Residues: CASTGRGQGNSPLHF.